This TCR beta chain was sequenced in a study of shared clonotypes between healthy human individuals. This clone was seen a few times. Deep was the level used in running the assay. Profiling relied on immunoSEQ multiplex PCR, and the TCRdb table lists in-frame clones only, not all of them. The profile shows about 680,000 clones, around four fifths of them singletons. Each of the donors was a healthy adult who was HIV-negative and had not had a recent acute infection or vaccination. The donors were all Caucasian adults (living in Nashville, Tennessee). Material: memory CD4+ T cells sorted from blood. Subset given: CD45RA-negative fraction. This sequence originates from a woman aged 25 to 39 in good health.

CDR3 region: CASSPPGGMKETQYF. The CDR3 DNA reads TGTGCCAGCTCACCACCGGGGGGGATGAAAGAGACCCAGTACTTC. The rearrangement links TRBV18 to TRBJ2-5; 7 nucleotides align to TRBD2. The germline V gene encodes CDR1 KGHSH and CDR2 LQKENI. This CDR3 is built from 15 residues. The J segment lost 3 bases and the V segment lost 0 bases, leaving 4 bases of the junction unmatched.